This T cell receptor (beta chain) was identified in a study of CD8 T cells in ankylosing spondylitis. Libraries of TCR beta came from quantitative 5'-RACE with molecular barcodes. TCRdb fed the 5' RACE reads into MiXCR, producing one record per CDR3 protein. The profile shows about 250,000 distinct CDR3 sequences, roughly 32% of them singletons. Germline CDR1 MGHRA, CDR2 YSYEKL. There are 15 residues in the CDR3. V dropped 0 bases and J dropped 3 bases, with 12 bases sitting between them. Findings of the study overall: Clones that were linked to disease were CD8+ and were relatively rare in peripheral blood. Blood from ankylosing spondylitis patients appeared to carry a characteristic roughly eight-variant TCR beta motif. In the blood and synovial fluid of reactive arthritis, some motif variants had been previously reported.

The sample holds a few counts of this clonotype. The target antigen is unknown. What was sequenced was blood, either unsorted or a sorted T cell fraction (not recorded which). V gene TRBV4-1 combines with J gene TRBJ2-7; D gene unclear. This receptor was taken from a male donor with ankylosing spondylitis or in good health (not recorded which). The CDR3 reads CASSQEAGHLYEQYF. In DNA, the CDR3 is TGCGCCAGCAGCCAAGAGGCAGGCCATCTCTACGAGCAGTACTTC.